This T cell receptor beta chain was observed in a study of T cell responses to AZD1222 COVID-19 vaccine. Deletions cut 1 base from V and 6 bases from J, with 17 bases between. CDR1 is SGHTS, CDR2 YDEGEE, per germline. This CDR3 is built from 15 residues. Pooling of second doses given at about 4 or about 12 weeks was done. Points from the study as a whole: Baseline serostatus was positive in only a handful of AZD1222 recipients. Two AZD1222 doses significantly raised spike-specific TCR breadth and depth over controls.

As to this clone: Its antigen remains unknown.

The assay was immunoSEQ multiplex PCR, and TCRdb's table has in-frame clones only and misses some. The table includes roughly 180,000 clones, just over 90% detected once. This clonotype was sampled from an adult who received the AZD1222 COVID-19 vaccine. The chain uses TRBV5-8 and TRBJ2-7; TRBD1 might be the D (5 bases). This specimen was peripheral blood, taken 28 days after the second AZD1222 dose. The chain's CDR3 is CASSLRGPPVPEQYF. The CDR3 nucleotides are TGTGCCAGCAGCTTGAGGGGCCCTCCAGTCCCCGAGCAGTACTTC.